This T cell receptor (beta chain) stems from a study of T cell clusters in autoimmune cytopenias. Findings and caveats of the study: Healthy donors had roughly 3-fold more exclusive TRB clusters than active autoimmune hepatitis patients.

The CDR3 totals 17 residues. Looked up from germline, CDR1 is KGHSH and CDR2 is LQKENI. Multiplex touch-down PCR amplified TRB using TRB-A and TRB-B pools in one tube. No DNA is given; TCRdb re-called the multiplex PCR reads and lists each CDR3 protein once. The sample table includes around 15,000 distinct CDR3 sequences. TRB was amplified from roughly 270 ng of peripheral blood genomic DNA per sample. In the case of this clonotype: Antigen unknown.

This sample also appeared in a second study, on T cell repertoires in aging, cancer and after chemotherapy. This second study says: Clear clonal overlap appeared across healthy donor samples taken over several months to years. The full dataset contained approximately 9.6 million TCR reads. In healthy donors, age-related TCR diversity loss mainly reflected lost richness.

The receptor was derived from a human donor in good health. The V gene is TRBV18, the J gene TRBJ1-4. The sequencing input was peripheral blood. CDR3 loop: CASSPPGRTVTNEKLFF.